This T cell receptor beta chain comes out of a study of cytomegalovirus exposure and HLA in healthy donors. Data came from immunoSEQ multiplex PCR; TCRdb stores just in-frame clones and leaves some out. Among 86,000 or so clones, 90% to 97% were seen once, and the ten largest hold roughly 1.5%. V dropped 5 bases and J dropped 10; count of bases not matched to a gene: 8. This CDR3 region has 13 residues. CDR1 and CDR2 (germline): SGHVS, FQNEAQ. The TCR originated in a young man in good health and CMV-seropositive. Sample: PBMCs. The rearrangement uses TRBV7-8 and TRBJ2-1; 7 positions match TRBD2. The CDR3 DNA reads as TGTGCCAGCAGCACACTAGCGAGTGAAGAGCAGTTCTTC. Translated, it gives CASSTLASEEQFF.